This T cell receptor (beta chain) appears in the sequencing data of a study of blood T cell repertoires in COVID-19. Background on the study: The United States, Italy and Spain supplied acute and convalescent COVID-19 samples. T cells, B-cell-depleted T cells, or PBMCs supplied cDNA or gDNA.

Living in 24 US areas, the participants were between about 18 and 95 years of age. Participants' reported clinical history set cohort assignment. Clones were read by immunoSEQ multiplex PCR, and TCRdb kept only the in-frame ones, dropping some. The sample carries some 300,000 clones, approximately 89% recorded once. V lost 5 bases to trimming and J lost 4 bases; unmatched junction nucleotides: 9. CDR3 length: 15 residues. Germline lookup yields CDR1 SGHTA and CDR2 FQGNSA. This clonotype was obtained from a woman under 40 who had recovered from COVID-19. Sequencing used PBMCs or T cells enriched from blood (not recorded which). V usage is TRBV7-2 and J usage is TRBJ2-5; 8 positions agree with TRBD1. The CDR3 sequence: CASSPRTGKGETQYF. Here the CDR3 DNA reads TGTGCCAGCAGCCCCCGGACAGGGAAAGGAGAGACCCAGTACTTC.